The present T cell receptor beta chain was sequenced within a study of T cell responses to AZD1222 COVID-19 vaccine. Sequencing used immunoSEQ multiplex PCR; TCRdb keeps in-frame clones, though not all of them. There are about 120,000 clones in the sample; about 85% occur only once, and about 2.5% lies in the top ten. The CDR3 length is 17 residues. V was clipped by 4 bases and J by 1 base; unmatched bases: 11. The germline V gene encodes CDR1 SGHNT and CDR2 YYREEE (reference sequence). The clonotype comes from an adult who received the AZD1222 COVID-19 vaccine. The sequencing used peripheral blood, collected 28 days after the second AZD1222 dose. The rearrangement joins TRBV5-4 to TRBJ2-3; 8 bases align to TRBD2. CDR3 in amino acids: CASSPVGFGGGTDTQYF. The CDR3 coding sequence is TGTGCCAGCAGCCCCGTGGGGTTCGGGGGGGGCACAGATACGCAGTATTTT. Full variable domain (missing parts from reference TRBV5-4 and TRBJ2-3): ETGVTQSPTHLIKTRGQQVTLRCSSQSGHNTVSWYQQALGQGPQFIFQYYREEENGRGNFPPRFSGLQFPNYSSELNVNALELDDSALYLCASSPVGFGGGTDTQYFGPGTRLTVL.